A single sample gave rise to the 19 T cell receptor beta chains below, sequenced in a study of OX40 agonist ivuxolimab in advanced cancers. Assay: immunoSEQ multiplex PCR; the TCRdb copy retains only in-frame clones and omits some. Here the sample spans tens of thousands of clones, 87% being singletons. Sequenced material: CD4+ or CD8+ T cells sorted from blood, taken in a trial of the OX40 agonist ivuxolimab. The receptors here all came from an adult with an advanced solid tumor such as melanoma, head and neck, liver or kidney cancer.

The chain carries TRBV9 and TRBJ1-3; 8 nucleotides line up with TRBD1. J lost 4 bases, V lost 4 bases, and 4 bases had no gene match. The CDR3 totals 14 residues. CDR1 SGDLS and CDR2 YYNGEE come from the germline V gene. The CDR3 sequence: CASSPGGAGNTIYF. CDR3 DNA sequence: TGTGCCAGCAGCCCAGGGGGCGCCGGAAACACCATATATTTT.

The V gene is TRBV13, the J gene TRBJ2-1, with D maybe TRBD2 (6 bases). The CDR3 extends over 12 amino acids. V lost 4 bases to trimming and J lost 5 bases, with 6 bases between them. The germline V gene encodes CDR1 PRHDT and CDR2 FYEKMQ (reference sequence). Written as DNA, the CDR3 is TGTGCCAGCAGCTCGGGGGACAATGAGCAGTTCTTC. Translated: CASSSGDNEQFF.

CDR3 nucleotide sequence: TGTGCCACCAGCAGAGATACAGGGGTTAATGAAAAACTGTTTTTT. The encoded protein is CATSRDTGVNEKLFF. The V gene is TRBV15, the J gene TRBJ1-4, with 7 bases that match TRBD1. V dropped 0 bases and J dropped 4; count of bases not matched to a gene: 2. There are 15 residues in the CDR3. Per the germline V gene, CDR1 is LNHNV and CDR2 is YYDKDF (reference sequence).

This rearrangement joins TRBV28 to TRBJ2-6; 7 bases map to TRBD1. The CDR3 spans 15 residues. Germline assignment: CDR1 MDHEN and CDR2 SYDVKM. The V segment lost 5 bases and the J segment 0 bases; nucleotides outside the gene matches: 1. The DNA for the CDR3 is TGTGCCAGCAGTACAGGGGTCTCTGGGGCCAACGTCCTGACTTTC. Translation: CASSTGVSGANVLTF.

This clone has a single count. CDR3 DNA: TGTGCCAGCATCTCTGGGGCCGCAACTTCGAGCTCCTACGAGCAGTACTTC. Amino acid sequence: CASISGAATSSSYEQYF. The J gene is TRBJ2-5, the V gene TRBV6-9, with TRBD1 as a possible D gene (5 bases). The J call is uncertain, as TRBJ2-7 better fits the DNA end. CDR1 MNHGY and CDR2 SVAAGI come from the germline V gene. The CDR3 loop spans 17 amino acids.

The V call is TRBV28, the J call TRBJ2-7, with D unclear. Per germline, CDR1 MDHEN and CDR2 SYDVKM. V lost 7 bases, J lost 0 bases, and 10 bases lay in between. This CDR3 spans 13 amino acids. The CDR3 loop is CASNGPGSYEQYF. CDR3 bases: TGTGCCAGCAACGGGCCCGGCTCCTACGAGCAGTACTTC. The full variable domain, in which reference TRBV28 and TRBJ2-7 provide the parts outside the CDR3, is DVKVTQSSRYLVKRTGEKVFLECVQDMDHENMFWYRQDPGLGLRLIYFSYDVKMKEKGDIPEGYSVSREKKERFSLILESASTNQTSMYLCASNGPGSYEQYFGPGTRLTVT.

This chain joins TRBV5-1 and TRBJ2-3, with 12 positions matching TRBD2. V was clipped by 4 bases and J by 0 bases; unmatched bases: 3. Germline V gene lookup returns CDR1 SGHRS and CDR2 YFSETQ. This CDR3 is 16 amino acids long. The CDR3 spells CASSQGTSGSTDTQYF. The CDR3 nucleotides read TGCGCCAGCAGCCAGGGGACTAGCGGGAGCACAGATACGCAGTATTTT.

This clone has a handful of counts. This chain links TRBV7-9 with TRBJ1-4; TRBD1 matches at 10 bases. Germline trimming cut 3 bases from V and 1 base from J; bases unmatched to any gene: 2. The germline CDR1 and CDR2 sequences are SEHNR and FQNEAQ (reference sequence). This CDR3 has 16 residues. The CDR3 DNA is TGTGCCAGCAGCTTTGGGGACAGGGGAACTAATGAAAAACTGTTTTTT. Translation gives CASSFGDRGTNEKLFF.

V usage is TRBV18 and J usage is TRBJ1-6; tentatively, D is TRBD1 (6 bases). The CDR3 covers 14 residues. Germline V gene data show CDR1 as KGHSH and CDR2 as LQKENI. With 3 bases removed from V and 7 bases from J, the gap between germline ends came to 10 bases. CDR3 loop: CASSPGTTNSPLHF. CDR3 bases: TGTGCCAGCTCACCCGGGACAACGAATTCACCCCTCCACTTT. Full variable domain (missing parts from reference TRBV18 and TRBJ1-6): NAGVMQNPRHLVRRRGQEARLRCSPMKGHSHVYWYRQLPEEGLKFMVYLQKENIIDESGMPKERFSAEFPKEGPSILRIQQVVRGDSAAYFCASSPGTTNSPLHFGNGTRLTVT.

The chain uses TRBV2 and TRBJ2-1; 7 bases align to TRBD2. This CDR3 is 15 amino acids long. Germline CDR1 is SNHLY and CDR2 is FYNNEI. V lost 6 bases, J lost 0 bases, and 5 bases stayed unmatched. CDR3 residues: CASSRDYSSYNEQFF. CDR3 sequence (DNA): TGTGCCAGCAGCCGGGACTACAGCTCCTACAATGAGCAGTTCTTC.

The chain carries TRBV7-2 and TRBJ2-1, with D uncertain. The CDR3 has 14 amino acids. V lost 1 base and J 2 bases, leaving 6 bases between the germline ends. CDR1 SGHTA and CDR2 FQGNSA come from the germline V gene. The chain's CDR3 is CASSLDTAYNEQFF. The CDR3 bases are TGTGCCAGCAGCTTAGATACGGCCTACAATGAGCAGTTCTTC.

This chain connects TRBV19 to TRBJ2-1; TRBD1 is a possible D gene (6 bases). Trimming shortened V by 3 bases and J by 4 bases, and 19 bases separated the two germline ends. This CDR3 has 17 residues. From germline, CDR1 is LNHDA and CDR2 SQIVND (reference sequence). CDR3 bases: TGTGCCAGTAGTATCCTCCCCCGGACAGCCTATTACAATGAGCAGTTCTTC. Its protein product is CASSILPRTAYYNEQFF.

CDR3 sequence: CASSNFPGSNTEAFF. The CDR3 coding sequence is TGTGCCAGTAGCAACTTTCCCGGCAGTAACACTGAAGCTTTCTTT. V usage is TRBV19 and J usage is TRBJ1-1; D uncertain. This CDR3 spans 15 amino acids. Trimming took off 6 bases at V and 2 bases at J, with 16 bases between the two ends. CDR1 LNHDA and CDR2 SQIVND come from the germline V gene (reference sequence).

V and J are TRBV6-7 and TRBJ2-1; D may be TRBD2 (5 bases). TRBV6-7 is labeled an ORF, and its function is uncertain. CDR3 length: 13 residues. V lost 2 bases to trimming and J lost 10 bases, with 12 bases between them. CDR3 nucleotides: TGTGCCAGCAGTTACCCCTCCGGGGAGGAGCAGTTCTTC. As protein: CASSYPSGEEQFF.

The chain couples TRBV2 to TRBJ2-7, with D perhaps TRBD1 or TRBD2 (5 bases each). With 4 bases removed from V and 4 bases from J, the gap between germline ends came to 11 bases. The CDR3 is made up of 13 amino acids. The germline CDR1 and CDR2 sequences are SNHLY and FYNNEI. CDR3 residues: CASSAQGVYEQYF. The CDR3 nucleotides read TGTGCCAGCAGTGCCCAGGGAGTTTACGAGCAGTACTTC.

The chain joins TRBV2 to TRBJ2-5, with 12 nucleotides matching TRBD2. With the DNA end fitting TRBJ2-7 better, the J assignment may be wrong. Germline loops: CDR1 SNHLY, CDR2 FYNNEI. CDR3 length equals 13 residues. The DNA of the CDR3 is TGTGCCGGGCCTAGCGGGGGGGACTACGAGCAGTACTTC. Translation gives CAGPSGGDYEQYF.

Note on this clone: Germline is not matched at one junction end, which may reflect a read error. V and J are TRBV7-8 and TRBJ2-7; 10 nucleotides line up with TRBD1. The germline V gene has CDR1 SGHVS and CDR2 FQNEAQ. This CDR3 is 13 amino acids long. DNA for the CDR3: TGTGCCAGCAGCTTAAATTACCGGGACAGGGGATGGTTC. Translation: CASSLNYRDRGWF.

The rearrangement uses TRBV30 and TRBJ1-2; 9 bases agree with TRBD1. The germline V gene encodes CDR1 GTSNPN and CDR2 SVGIG (reference sequence). Unmatched junction bases numbered 3, after V lost 3 bases and J lost 7 bases. This CDR3 spans 12 amino acids. CDR3 loop: CAWSLGQGGYTF. The DNA of the CDR3 is TGTGCCTGGAGCTTGGGACAGGGTGGCTACACCTTC.

In DNA, the CDR3 is TGTGCCAGCAGCCCAACTAGCGGGGGTTACACCGGGGAGCTGTTTTTT. It codes for CASSPTSGGYTGELFF. The V and J genes are TRBV9 and TRBJ2-2, with 11 bases identical to TRBD2. Germline V gives CDR1 SGDLS, CDR2 YYNGEE. The CDR3 length is 16 residues. J was trimmed by 3 bases and V by 4 bases; bases with no gene match: 5.